This T cell receptor (beta chain) was captured in a study of monozygotic twins with inflammatory bowel disease. Study results and caveats: Immunosuppressive treatment differences may have increased patient repertoire variability. It was not supported that a single strong signal or clonotype was associated with IBD.

The length of the CDR3 is 13 residues. Of note for this clonotype: No antigen is known for it.

Using TCRalpha and TCRbeta cDNA, the researchers carried out two nested PCRs that lasted 16 and 9 cycles. Following a re-call of the 5' RACE reads, TCRdb has one entry per CDR3 protein and lacks DNA. The sample yields some 400,000 distinct CDR3 sequences, of which the top ten take up about 2.2%. This receptor was obtained from a human donor with ulcerative colitis or Crohn's disease, or a healthy co-twin of an affected twin (not recorded which). This chain joins TRBV12-3 or TRBV12-4 and TRBJ2-5; TCRdb designates TRBD1, a call that cannot be tested without DNA. Sequences were obtained from blood. The CDR3 region is CASTDGPRGTQYF.